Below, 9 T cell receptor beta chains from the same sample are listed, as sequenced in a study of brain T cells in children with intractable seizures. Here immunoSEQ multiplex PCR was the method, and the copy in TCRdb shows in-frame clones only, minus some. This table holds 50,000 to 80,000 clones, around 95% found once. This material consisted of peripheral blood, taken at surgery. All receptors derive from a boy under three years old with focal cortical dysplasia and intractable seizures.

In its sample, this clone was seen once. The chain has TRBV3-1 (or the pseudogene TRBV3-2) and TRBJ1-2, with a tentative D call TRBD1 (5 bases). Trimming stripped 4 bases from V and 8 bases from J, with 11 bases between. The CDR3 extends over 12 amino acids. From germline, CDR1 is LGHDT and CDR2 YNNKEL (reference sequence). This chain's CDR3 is CASSPPDRGYTF. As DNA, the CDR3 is TGTGCCAGCAGCCCCCCCGACAGAGGCTACACCTTC.

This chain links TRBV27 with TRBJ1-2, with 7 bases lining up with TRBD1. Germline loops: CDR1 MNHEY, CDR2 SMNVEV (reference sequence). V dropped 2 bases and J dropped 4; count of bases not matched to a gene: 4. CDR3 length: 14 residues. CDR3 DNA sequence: TGTGCCAGCAGTTTAACCAGGGGGTCCTATGGCTACACCTTC. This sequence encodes CASSLTRGSYGYTF.

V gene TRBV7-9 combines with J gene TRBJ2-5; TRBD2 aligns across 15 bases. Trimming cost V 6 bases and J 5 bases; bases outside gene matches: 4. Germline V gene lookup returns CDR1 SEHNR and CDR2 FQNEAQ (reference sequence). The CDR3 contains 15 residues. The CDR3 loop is CASRTGTSGGETQYF. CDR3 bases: TGTGCCAGCAGAACCGGGACTAGCGGGGGGGAGACCCAGTACTTC.

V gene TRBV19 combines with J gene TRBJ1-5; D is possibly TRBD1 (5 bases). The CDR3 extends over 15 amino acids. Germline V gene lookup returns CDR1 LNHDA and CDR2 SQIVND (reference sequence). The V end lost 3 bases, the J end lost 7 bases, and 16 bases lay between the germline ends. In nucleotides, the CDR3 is TGTGCCAGTAGTATGGTAGGCCAGGGTGCCCAGCCCCAGCATTTT. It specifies CASSMVGQGAQPQHF.

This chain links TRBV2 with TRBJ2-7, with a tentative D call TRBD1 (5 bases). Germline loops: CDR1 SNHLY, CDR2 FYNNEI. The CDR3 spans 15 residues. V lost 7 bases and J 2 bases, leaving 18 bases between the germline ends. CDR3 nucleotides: TGTGCCAGCAATGCCAAGACAGCAGCGACCTACGAGCAGTACTTC. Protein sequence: CASNAKTAATYEQYF. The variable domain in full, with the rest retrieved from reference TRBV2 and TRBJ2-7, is EPEVTQTPSHQVTQMGQEVILRCVPISNHLYFYWYRQILGQKVEFLVSFYNNEISEKSEIFDDQFSVERPDGSNFTLKIRSTKLEDSAMYFCASNAKTAATYEQYFGPGTRLTVT.

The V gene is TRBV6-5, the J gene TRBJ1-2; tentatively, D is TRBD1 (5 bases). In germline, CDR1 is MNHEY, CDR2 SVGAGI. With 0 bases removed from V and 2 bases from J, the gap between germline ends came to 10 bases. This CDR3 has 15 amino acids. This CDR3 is CASSYSDRENYGYTF. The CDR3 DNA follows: TGTGCCAGCAGTTACTCCGACAGAGAGAACTATGGCTACACCTTC.

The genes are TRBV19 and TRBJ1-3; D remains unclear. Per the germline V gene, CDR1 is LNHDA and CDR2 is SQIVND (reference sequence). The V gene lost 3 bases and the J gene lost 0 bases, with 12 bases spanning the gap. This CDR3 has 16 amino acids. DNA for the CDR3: TGTGCCAGTAGTATGTTGGCAAGAAGCTCTGGAAACACCATATATTTT. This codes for CASSMLARSSGNTIYF.

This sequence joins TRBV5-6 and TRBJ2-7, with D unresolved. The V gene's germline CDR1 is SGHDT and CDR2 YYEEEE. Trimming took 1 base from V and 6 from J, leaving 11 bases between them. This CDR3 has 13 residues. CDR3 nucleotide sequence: TGTGCCAGCAGCTTGAGACAAGCCCCCGAGCAGTACTTC. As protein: CASSLRQAPEQYF.

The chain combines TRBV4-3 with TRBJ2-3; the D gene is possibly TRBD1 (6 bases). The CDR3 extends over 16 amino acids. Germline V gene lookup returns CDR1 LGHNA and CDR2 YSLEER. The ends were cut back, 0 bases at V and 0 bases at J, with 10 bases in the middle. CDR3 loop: CASSQDDRISTDTQYF. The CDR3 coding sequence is TGCGCCAGCAGCCAAGATGACAGGATAAGCACAGATACGCAGTATTTT.